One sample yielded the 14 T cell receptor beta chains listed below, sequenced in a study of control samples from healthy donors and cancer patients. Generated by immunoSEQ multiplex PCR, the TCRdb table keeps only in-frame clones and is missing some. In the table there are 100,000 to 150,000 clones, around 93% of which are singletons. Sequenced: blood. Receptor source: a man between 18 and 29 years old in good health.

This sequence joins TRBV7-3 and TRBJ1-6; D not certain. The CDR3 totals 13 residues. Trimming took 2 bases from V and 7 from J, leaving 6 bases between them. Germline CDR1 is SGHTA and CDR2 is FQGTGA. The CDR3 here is CASSLRENSPLHF. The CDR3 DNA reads TGTGCCAGCAGCTTACGGGAGAATTCACCCCTCCACTTT. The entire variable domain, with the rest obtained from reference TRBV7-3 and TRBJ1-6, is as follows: GAGVSQTPSNKVTEKGKYVELRCDPISGHTALYWYRQSLGQGPEFLIYFQGTGAADDSGLPNDRFFAVRPEGSVSTLKIQRTERGDSAVYLCASSLRENSPLHFGNGTRLTVT.

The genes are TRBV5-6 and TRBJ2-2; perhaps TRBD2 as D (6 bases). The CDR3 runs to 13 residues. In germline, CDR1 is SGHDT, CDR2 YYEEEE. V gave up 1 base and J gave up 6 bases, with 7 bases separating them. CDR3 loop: CASSLTSSGELFF. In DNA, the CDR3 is TGTGCCAGCAGCTTGACTAGCTCCGGGGAGCTGTTTTTT. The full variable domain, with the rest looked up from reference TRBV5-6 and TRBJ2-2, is DAGVTQSPTHLIKTRGQQVTLRCSPKSGHDTVSWYQQALGQGPQFIFQYYEEEERQRGNFPDRFSGHQFPNYSSELNVNALLLGDSALYLCASSLTSSGELFFGEGSRLTVL.

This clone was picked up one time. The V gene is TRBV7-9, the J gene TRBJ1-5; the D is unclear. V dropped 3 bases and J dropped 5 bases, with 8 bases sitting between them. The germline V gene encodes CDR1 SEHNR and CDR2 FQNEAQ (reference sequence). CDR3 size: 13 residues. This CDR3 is CASSFDNHQPQHF. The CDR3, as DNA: TGTGCCAGCAGCTTCGACAACCATCAGCCCCAGCATTTT.

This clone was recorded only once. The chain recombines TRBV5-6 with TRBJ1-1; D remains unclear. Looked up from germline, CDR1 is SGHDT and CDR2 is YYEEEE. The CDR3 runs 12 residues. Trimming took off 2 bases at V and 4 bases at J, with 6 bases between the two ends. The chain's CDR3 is CASSFGSTEAFF. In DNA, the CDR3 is TGTGCCAGCAGCTTCGGGTCCACTGAAGCTTTCTTT.

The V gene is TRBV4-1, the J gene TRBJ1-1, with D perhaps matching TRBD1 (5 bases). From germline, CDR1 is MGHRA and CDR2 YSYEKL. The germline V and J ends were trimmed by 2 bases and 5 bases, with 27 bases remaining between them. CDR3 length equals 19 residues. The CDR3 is CASSQLIPQGLSRWTEAFF. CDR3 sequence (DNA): TGCGCCAGCAGCCAACTAATTCCCCAGGGCCTCTCACGATGGACTGAAGCTTTCTTT.

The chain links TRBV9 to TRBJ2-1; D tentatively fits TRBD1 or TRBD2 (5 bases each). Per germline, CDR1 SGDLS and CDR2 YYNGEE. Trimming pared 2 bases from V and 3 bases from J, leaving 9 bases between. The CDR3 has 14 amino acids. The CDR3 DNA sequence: TGTGCCAGCAGCGTGGGACCGAGCTACAATGAGCAGTTCTTC. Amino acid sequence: CASSVGPSYNEQFF.

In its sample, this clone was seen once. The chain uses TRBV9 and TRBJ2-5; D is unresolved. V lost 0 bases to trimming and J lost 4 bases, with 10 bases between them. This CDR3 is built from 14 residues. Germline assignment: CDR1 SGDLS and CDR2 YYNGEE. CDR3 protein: CASSVVGRPETQYF. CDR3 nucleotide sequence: TGTGCCAGCAGCGTAGTCGGACGACCAGAGACCCAGTACTTC. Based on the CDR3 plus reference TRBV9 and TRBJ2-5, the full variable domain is DSGVTQTPKHLITATGQRVTLRCSPRSGDLSVYWYQQSLDQGLQFLIQYYNGEERAKGNILERFSAQQFPDLHSELNLSSLELGDSALYFCASSVVGRPETQYFGPGTRLLVL.

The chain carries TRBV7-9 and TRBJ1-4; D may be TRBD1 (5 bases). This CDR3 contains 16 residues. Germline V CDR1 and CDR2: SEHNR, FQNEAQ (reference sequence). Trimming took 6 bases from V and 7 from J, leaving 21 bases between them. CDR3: CASRYTRDGESEKLFF. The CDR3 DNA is TGTGCCAGCAGATATACCCGGGACGGGGAGAGTGAAAAACTGTTTTTT. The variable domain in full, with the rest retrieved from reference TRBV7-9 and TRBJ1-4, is DTGVSQNPRHKITKRGQNVTFRCDPISEHNRLYWYRQTLGQGPEFLTYFQNEAQLEKSRLLSDRFSAERPKGSFSTLEIQRTEQGDSAMYLCASRYTRDGESEKLFFGSGTQLSVL.

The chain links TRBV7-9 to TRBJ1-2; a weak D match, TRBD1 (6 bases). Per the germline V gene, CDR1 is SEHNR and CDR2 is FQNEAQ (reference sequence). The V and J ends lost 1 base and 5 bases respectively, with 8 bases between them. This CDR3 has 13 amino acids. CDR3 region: CASSLGQGYGYTF. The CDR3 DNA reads TGTGCCAGCAGCTTAGGCCAGGGGTATGGCTACACCTTC. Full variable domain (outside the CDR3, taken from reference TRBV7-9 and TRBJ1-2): DTGVSQNPRHKITKRGQNVTFRCDPISEHNRLYWYRQTLGQGPEFLTYFQNEAQLEKSRLLSDRFSAERPKGSFSTLEIQRTEQGDSAMYLCASSLGQGYGYTFGSGTRLTVV.

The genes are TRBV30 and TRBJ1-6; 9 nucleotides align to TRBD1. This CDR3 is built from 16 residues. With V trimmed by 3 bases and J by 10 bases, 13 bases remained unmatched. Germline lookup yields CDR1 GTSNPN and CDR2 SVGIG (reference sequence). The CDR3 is CAWRVSRTGDFSPLHF. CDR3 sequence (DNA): TGTGCCTGGAGGGTCTCCAGGACAGGGGACTTCTCACCCCTCCACTTT.

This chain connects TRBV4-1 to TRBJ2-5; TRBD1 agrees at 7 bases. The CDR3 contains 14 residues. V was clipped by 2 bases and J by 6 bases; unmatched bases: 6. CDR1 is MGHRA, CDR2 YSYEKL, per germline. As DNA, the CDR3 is TGCGCCAGCAGCCAATCCGCAGGGGGAAAGACCCAGTACTTC. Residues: CASSQSAGGKTQYF.

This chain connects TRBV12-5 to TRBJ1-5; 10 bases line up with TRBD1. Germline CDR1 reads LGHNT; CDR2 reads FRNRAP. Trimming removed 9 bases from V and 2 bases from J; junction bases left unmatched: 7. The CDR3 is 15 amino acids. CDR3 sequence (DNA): TGTGCTAGCCATGCCGGGACAGGGGGCAATCAGCCCCAGCATTTT. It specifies CASHAGTGGNQPQHF.

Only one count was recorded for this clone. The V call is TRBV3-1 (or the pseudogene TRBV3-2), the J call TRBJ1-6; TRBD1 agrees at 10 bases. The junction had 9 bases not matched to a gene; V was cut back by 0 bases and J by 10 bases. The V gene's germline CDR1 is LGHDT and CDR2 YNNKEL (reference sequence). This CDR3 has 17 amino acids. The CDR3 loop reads CASSQDGRQGALSPLHF. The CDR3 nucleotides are TGTGCCAGCAGCCAAGATGGTAGACAGGGGGCTTTGTCACCCCTCCACTTT.

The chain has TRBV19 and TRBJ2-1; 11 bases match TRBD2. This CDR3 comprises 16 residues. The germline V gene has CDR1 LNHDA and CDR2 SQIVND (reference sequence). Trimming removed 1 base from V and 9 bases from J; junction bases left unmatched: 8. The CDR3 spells CASSIGPSGGPSEQFF. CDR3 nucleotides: TGTGCCAGTAGTATAGGGCCTAGCGGGGGGCCTAGTGAGCAGTTCTTC.